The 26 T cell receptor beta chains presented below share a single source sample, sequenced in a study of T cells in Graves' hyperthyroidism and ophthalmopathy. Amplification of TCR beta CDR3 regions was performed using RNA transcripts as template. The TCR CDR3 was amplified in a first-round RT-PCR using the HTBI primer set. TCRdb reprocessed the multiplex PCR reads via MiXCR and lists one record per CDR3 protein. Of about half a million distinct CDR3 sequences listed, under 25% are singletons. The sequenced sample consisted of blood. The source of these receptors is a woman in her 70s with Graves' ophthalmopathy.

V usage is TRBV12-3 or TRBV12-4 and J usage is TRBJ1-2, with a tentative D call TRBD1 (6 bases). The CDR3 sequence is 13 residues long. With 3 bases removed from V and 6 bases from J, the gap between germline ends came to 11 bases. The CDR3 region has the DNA TGTGCCAGCAGTTTTACGGGGGCGGATGGCTACACCTTC. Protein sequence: CASSFTGADGYTF.

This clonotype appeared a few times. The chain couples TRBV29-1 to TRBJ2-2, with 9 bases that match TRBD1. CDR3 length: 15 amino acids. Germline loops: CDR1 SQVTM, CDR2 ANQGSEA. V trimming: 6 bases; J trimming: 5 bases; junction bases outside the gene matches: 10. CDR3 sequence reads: CSVPRTGVSTGELFF. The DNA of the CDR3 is TGCAGCGTGCCAAGGACAGGGGTATCAACCGGGGAGCTGTTTTTT.

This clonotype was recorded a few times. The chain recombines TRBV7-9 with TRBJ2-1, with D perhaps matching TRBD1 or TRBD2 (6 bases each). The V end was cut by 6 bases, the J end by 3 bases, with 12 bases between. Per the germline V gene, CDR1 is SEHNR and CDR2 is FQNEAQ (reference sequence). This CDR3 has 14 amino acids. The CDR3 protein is CASRSGGLYNEQFF. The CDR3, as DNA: TGTGCCAGCAGAAGTGGGGGGCTCTACAATGAGCAGTTCTTC.

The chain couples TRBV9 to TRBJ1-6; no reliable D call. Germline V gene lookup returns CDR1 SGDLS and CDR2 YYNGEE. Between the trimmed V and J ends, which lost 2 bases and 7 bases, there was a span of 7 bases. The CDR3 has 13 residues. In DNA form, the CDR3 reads TGTGCCAGCAGCGTGGAGATAAATTCACCCCTCCACTTT. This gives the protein CASSVEINSPLHF.

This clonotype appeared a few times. CDR3 coding DNA: TGTGCCAGCAGCTGGGGACAGGGGCGAGACGAGCAGTACTTC. Translating gives CASSWGQGRDEQYF. The chain has TRBV7-9 and TRBJ2-7; 10 bases align to TRBD1. Germline assignment: CDR1 SEHNR and CDR2 FQNEAQ (reference sequence). The CDR3 has 14 residues. V dropped 4 bases and J dropped 5; count of bases not matched to a gene: 5.

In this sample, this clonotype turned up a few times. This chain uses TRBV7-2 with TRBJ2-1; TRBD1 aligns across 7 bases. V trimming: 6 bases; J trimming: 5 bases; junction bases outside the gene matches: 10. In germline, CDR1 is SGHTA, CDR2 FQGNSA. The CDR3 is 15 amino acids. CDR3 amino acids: CASRRTGTEHNEQFF. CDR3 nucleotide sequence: TGTGCCAGCAGACGAACCGGGACAGAACACAATGAGCAGTTCTTC.

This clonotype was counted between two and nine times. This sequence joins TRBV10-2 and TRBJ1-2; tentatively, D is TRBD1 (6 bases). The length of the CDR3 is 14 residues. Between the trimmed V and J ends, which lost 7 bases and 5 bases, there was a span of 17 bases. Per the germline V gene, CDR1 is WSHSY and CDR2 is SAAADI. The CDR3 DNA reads TGCGCCAGCAAGAGCAACAGGGAGGTTTATGGCTACACCTTC. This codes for CASKSNREVYGYTF.

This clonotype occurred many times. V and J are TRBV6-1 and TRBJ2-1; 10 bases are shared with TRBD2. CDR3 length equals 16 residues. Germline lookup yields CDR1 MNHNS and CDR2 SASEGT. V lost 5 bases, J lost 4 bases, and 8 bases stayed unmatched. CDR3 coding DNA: TGTGCCAGCAGTTTAATAGCGGGAGGCCCATACAATGAGCAGTTCTTC. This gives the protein CASSLIAGGPYNEQFF.

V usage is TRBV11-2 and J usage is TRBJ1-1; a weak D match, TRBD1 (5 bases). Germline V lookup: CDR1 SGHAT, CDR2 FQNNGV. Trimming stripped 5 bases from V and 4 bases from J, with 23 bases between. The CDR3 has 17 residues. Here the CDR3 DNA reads TGTGCCAGCAGCACTAGTAGCCAGACGCAGGGTGGCACTGAAGCTTTCTTT. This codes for CASSTSSQTQGGTEAFF.

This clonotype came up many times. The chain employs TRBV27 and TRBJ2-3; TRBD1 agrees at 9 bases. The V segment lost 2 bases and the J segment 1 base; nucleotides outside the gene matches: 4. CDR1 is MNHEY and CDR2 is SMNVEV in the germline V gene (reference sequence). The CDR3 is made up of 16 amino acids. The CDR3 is CASSLRRTGGTDTQYF. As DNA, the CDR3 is TGTGCCAGCAGTTTACGAAGGACAGGGGGCACAGATACGCAGTATTTT.

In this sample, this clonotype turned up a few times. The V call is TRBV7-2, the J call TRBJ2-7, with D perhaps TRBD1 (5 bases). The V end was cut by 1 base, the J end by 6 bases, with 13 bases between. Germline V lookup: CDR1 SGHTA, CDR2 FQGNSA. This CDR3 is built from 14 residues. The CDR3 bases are TGTGCCAGCAGCTTAGGACAGCGACCCTCCGAGCAGTACTTC. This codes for CASSLGQRPSEQYF.

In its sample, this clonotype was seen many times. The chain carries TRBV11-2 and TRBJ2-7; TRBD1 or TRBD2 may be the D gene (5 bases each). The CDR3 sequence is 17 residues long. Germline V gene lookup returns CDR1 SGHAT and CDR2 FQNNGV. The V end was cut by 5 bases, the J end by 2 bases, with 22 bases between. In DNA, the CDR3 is TGTGCCAGCAGCGGTCGGCCCGGGACCCAATCGACCTACGAGCAGTACTTC. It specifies CASSGRPGTQSTYEQYF.

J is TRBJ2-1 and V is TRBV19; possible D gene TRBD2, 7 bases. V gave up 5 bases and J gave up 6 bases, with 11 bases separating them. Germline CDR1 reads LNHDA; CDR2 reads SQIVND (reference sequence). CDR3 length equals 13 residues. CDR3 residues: CASSRGAVNEQFF. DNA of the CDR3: TGTGCCAGTAGTCGGGGGGCGGTCAATGAGCAGTTCTTC.

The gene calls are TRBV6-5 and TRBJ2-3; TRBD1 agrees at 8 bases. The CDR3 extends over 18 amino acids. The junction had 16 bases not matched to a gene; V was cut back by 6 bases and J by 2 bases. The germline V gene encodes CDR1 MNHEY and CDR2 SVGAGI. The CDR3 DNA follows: TGTGCCAGCAGCCACTCCCCCCAGACAGGGGCTACCACAGATACGCAGTATTTT. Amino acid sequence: CASSHSPQTGATTDTQYF.

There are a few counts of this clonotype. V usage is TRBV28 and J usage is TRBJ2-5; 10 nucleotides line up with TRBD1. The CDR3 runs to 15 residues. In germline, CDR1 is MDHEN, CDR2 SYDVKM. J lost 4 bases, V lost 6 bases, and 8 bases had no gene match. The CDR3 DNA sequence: TGTGCCAGCAGCCCTTCGGGGACAGGGGTAGAGACCCAGTACTTC. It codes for CASSPSGTGVETQYF.

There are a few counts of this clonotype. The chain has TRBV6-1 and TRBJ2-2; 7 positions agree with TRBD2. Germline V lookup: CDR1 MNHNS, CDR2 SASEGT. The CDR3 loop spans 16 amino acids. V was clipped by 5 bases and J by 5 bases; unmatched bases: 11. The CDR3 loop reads CASSSLVAGVTGELFF. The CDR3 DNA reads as TGTGCCAGCAGTTCCCTTGTCGCGGGAGTGACCGGGGAGCTGTTTTTT.

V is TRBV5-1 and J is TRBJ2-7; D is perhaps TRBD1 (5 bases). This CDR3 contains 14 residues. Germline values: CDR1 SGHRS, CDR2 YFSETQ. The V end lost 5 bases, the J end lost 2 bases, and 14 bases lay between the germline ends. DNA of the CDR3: TGCGCCAGCAGACTGGCGGCCAGGGCCTACGAGCAGTACTTC. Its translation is CASRLAARAYEQYF.

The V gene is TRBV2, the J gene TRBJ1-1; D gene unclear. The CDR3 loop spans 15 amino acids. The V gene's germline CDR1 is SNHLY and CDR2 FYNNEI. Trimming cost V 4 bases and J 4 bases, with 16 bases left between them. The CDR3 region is CASSGQGPKSTEAFF. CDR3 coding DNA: TGTGCCAGCAGTGGACAAGGCCCCAAGAGCACTGAAGCTTTCTTT.

The CDR3 nucleotides read TGCAGCGGGGACAGACGAATCTACGAGCAGTACTTC. Its protein is CSGDRRIYEQYF. This chain connects TRBV20-1 to TRBJ2-7; 7 bases agree with TRBD1. The CDR3 has 12 amino acids. Germline assignment: CDR1 DFQATT and CDR2 SNEGSKA (reference sequence).

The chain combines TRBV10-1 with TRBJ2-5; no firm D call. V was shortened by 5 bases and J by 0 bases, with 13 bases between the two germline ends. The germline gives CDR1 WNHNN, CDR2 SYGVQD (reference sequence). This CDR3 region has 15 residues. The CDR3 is CASSFGGGHQETQYF. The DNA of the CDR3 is TGCGCCAGCAGTTTCGGTGGTGGTCACCAAGAGACCCAGTACTTC.

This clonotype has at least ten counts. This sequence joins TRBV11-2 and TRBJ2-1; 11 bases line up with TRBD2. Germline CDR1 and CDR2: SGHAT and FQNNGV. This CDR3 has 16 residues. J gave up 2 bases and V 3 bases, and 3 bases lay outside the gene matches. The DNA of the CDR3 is TGTGCCAGCAGCTTCCTGACTAGCGGGGCCTACAATGAGCAGTTCTTC. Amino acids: CASSFLTSGAYNEQFF. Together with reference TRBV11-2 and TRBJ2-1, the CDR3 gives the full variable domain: EAGVAQSPRYKIIEKRQSVAFWCNPISGHATLYWYQQILGQGPKLLIQFQNNGVVDDSQLPKDRFSAERLKGVDSTLKIQPAKLEDSAVYLCASSFLTSGAYNEQFFGPGTRLTVL.

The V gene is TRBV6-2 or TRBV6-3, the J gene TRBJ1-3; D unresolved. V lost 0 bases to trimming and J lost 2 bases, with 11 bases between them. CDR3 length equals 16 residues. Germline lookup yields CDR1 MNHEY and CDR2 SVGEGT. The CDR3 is CASSYSRDSTGNTIYF. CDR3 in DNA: TGTGCCAGCAGTTACTCGAGGGATTCAACTGGAAACACCATATATTTT.

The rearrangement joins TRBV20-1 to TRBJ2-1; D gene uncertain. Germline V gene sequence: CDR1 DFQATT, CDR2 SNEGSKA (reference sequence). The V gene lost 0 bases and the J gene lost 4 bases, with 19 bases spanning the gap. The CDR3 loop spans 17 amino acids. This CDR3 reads CSARDYYGPETYNEQFF. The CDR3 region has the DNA TGCAGTGCTAGAGATTACTACGGGCCGGAAACTTACAATGAGCAGTTCTTC.

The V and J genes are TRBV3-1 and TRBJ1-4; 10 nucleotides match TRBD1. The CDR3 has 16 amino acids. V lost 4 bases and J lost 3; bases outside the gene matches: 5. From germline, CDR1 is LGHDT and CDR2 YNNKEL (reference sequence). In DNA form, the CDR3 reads TGTGCCAGCAGCCCGGACAGGGGGATCTCTAATGAAAAACTGTTTTTT. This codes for CASSPDRGISNEKLFF.

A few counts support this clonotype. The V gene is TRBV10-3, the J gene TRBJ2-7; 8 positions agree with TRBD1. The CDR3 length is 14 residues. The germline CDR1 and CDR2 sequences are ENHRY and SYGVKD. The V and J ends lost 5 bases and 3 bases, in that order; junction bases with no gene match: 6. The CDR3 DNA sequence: TGTGCCATCAGTACCCGGGACAGGAGCTACGAGCAGTACTTC. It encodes CAISTRDRSYEQYF.

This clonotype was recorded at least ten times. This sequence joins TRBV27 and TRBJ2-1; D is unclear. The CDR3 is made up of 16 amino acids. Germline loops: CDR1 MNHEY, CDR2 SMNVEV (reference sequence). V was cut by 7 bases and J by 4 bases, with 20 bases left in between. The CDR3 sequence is CASTSRSASPYNEQFF. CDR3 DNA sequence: TGTGCCAGCACGTCGAGGAGCGCCTCCCCTTACAATGAGCAGTTCTTC.